The TCR beta chain described here comes from a study of blood T cell repertoires in COVID-19. About the research overall: Whether acute or convalescent, the COVID-19 samples came from the United States, Italy and Spain. T cells, B-cell-depleted T cells, or PBMCs supplied cDNA or gDNA.

CDR1 is MGHRA and CDR2 is YSYEKL in the germline V gene. This CDR3 spans 15 amino acids. Unmatched junction bases numbered 4, after V lost 4 bases and J lost 5 bases. Authors' processing steps: Counts of nucleated cells, estimated from reference gene primer amplification, were obtained. TCRdb's copy holds only in-frame clones and misses some; the assay was immunoSEQ multiplex PCR. V and J calls and clone size are those listed in that table; D and trimming were worked out from the DNA. The sample lists about 43,000 clones; about nine tenths were seen once. The rearrangement joins TRBV4-1 to TRBJ2-1; 11 bases are a match to TRBD1. The clonotype originates from an elderly woman with active COVID-19. Sequencing was carried out using peripheral blood. In DNA, the CDR3 is TGCGCCAGCAGCCCTGGACAGGGGGCTGACAATGAGCAGTTCTTC. Protein sequence: CASSPGQGADNEQFF.